Below are 26 T cell receptor beta chains sequenced from a single sample in a study of cytomegalovirus exposure and HLA in healthy donors. Researchers ran the PCR with 60 Vbeta and 13 Jbeta primers. Profiling relied on immunoSEQ multiplex PCR, and the TCRdb table lists in-frame clones only, not all of them. The repertoire holds 140,000 to 150,000 clones, with nearly 10% as singletons. Sequenced sample: PBMCs. Receptor source: a man aged 45-65 years in good health and CMV-seronegative.

This clone appeared a few times. The J gene is TRBJ1-1, the V gene TRBV12-5; D may be TRBD1 (5 bases). V lost 2 bases to trimming and J lost 9 bases, with 10 bases between them. The germline gives CDR1 LGHNT, CDR2 FRNRAP. This CDR3 spans 12 amino acids. The CDR3 protein is CASGLSGGKAFF. CDR3 sequence (DNA): TGTGCTAGTGGTTTGTCCGGGGGGAAAGCTTTCTTT.

This chain joins TRBV6-5 and TRBJ1-3, with unresolved D. CDR1 MNHEY and CDR2 SVGAGI come from the germline V gene. The CDR3 is made up of 14 amino acids. V was trimmed by 6 bases and J by 0 bases, leaving 9 bases between them. Written as DNA, the CDR3 is TGTGCCAGCAGGGAGTACCGCTCTGGAAACACCATATATTTT. As protein: CASREYRSGNTIYF.

The chain combines TRBV5-1 with TRBJ1-1, with 7 positions matching TRBD1. CDR3 length: 15 amino acids. The ends lost 2 bases at V and 1 base at J; junction bases unmatched: 5. Germline V CDR1 and CDR2: SGHRS, YFSETQ. The CDR3 DNA is TGCGCCAGCAGCTTAGGGGGCGGTTCGAACACTGAAGCTTTCTTT. Its translation is CASSLGGGSNTEAFF. Filled out from reference TRBV5-1 and TRBJ1-1, the complete variable domain reads KAGVTQTPRYLIKTRGQQVTLSCSPISGHRSVSWYQQTPGQGLQFLFEYFSETQRNKGNFPGRFSGRQFSNSRSEMNVSTLELGDSALYLCASSLGGGSNTEAFFGQGTRLTVV.

This chain uses TRBV2 with TRBJ1-4; TRBD1 agrees at 10 bases. The CDR3 loop spans 15 amino acids. The V gene's germline CDR1 is SNHLY and CDR2 FYNNEI. V lost 6 bases, J lost 4 bases, and 5 bases stayed unmatched. This CDR3 is CASSPGQGGNEKLFF. CDR3 bases: TGTGCCAGCAGCCCTGGACAGGGGGGTAATGAAAAACTGTTTTTT.

This clone showed up just a few times. The V and J genes are TRBV4-2 and TRBJ2-7, with TRBD2 matching over 7 bases. The ends lost 3 bases at V and 0 bases at J; junction bases unmatched: 14. Germline loops: CDR1 LGHNA, CDR2 YNFKEQ. CDR3 length: 18 residues. Written as DNA, the CDR3 is TGTGCCAGCAGCCAGGGCGTTTCCGGGAGGCCGAACTCCTACGAGCAGTACTTC. Translating it yields CASSQGVSGRPNSYEQYF.

This clone was counted between two and nine times. This rearrangement joins TRBV5-8 to TRBJ1-6; 7 bases agree with TRBD1. The CDR3 is made up of 17 amino acids. Germline values: CDR1 SGHTS, CDR2 YDEGEE. Germline trimming cut 2 bases from V and 5 bases from J; bases unmatched to any gene: 10. The DNA of the CDR3 is TGTGCCAGCAGCTTATTTAGGGGGACAGCTGATAATTCACCCCTCCACTTT. This codes for CASSLFRGTADNSPLHF.

Note on this clone: The identical CDR3 is also encoded by other nucleotide sequences in the sample. V is TRBV5-1 and J is TRBJ1-5; 7 nucleotides line up with TRBD1. The V and J ends lost 0 bases and 6 bases, in that order; junction bases with no gene match: 3. The CDR3 runs to 14 residues. Germline CDR1 is SGHRS and CDR2 is YFSETQ. The CDR3 bases are TGCGCCAGCAGCTTGGAGGGGGCAGGTCAGCCCCAGCATTTT. It specifies CASSLEGAGQPQHF.

This clone came up a few times. V gene TRBV7-3 combines with J gene TRBJ2-7; 7 nucleotides agree with TRBD1. Per germline, CDR1 SGHTA and CDR2 FQGTGA. V lost 5 bases and J lost 6; bases outside the gene matches: 7. The CDR3 loop spans 13 amino acids. CDR3 nucleotide sequence: TGTGCCAGCAGCCTGACAGGGAGTAGCGAGCAGTACTTC. Protein sequence: CASSLTGSSEQYF. The complete variable domain, with remaining parts taken from reference TRBV7-3 and TRBJ2-7, reads GAGVSQTPSNKVTEKGKYVELRCDPISGHTALYWYRQSLGQGPEFLIYFQGTGAADDSGLPNDRFFAVRPEGSVSTLKIQRTERGDSAVYLCASSLTGSSEQYFGPGTRLTVT.

This clone has more than one count but fewer than ten. The CDR3 region has the DNA TGTGCCAGCAGGCACGGACAGGGTCTGGCGGGATTGGACAAGCAGTACTTC. This encodes CASRHGQGLAGLDKQYF. The chain joins TRBV27 to TRBJ2-7, with 8 bases aligning to TRBD1. V shed 6 bases, J shed 8 bases, and the junction held 21 bases outside the gene matches. CDR1 and CDR2 from the germline V gene are MNHEY and SMNVEV (reference sequence). The CDR3 covers 17 residues.

This clone was counted a few times. The rearrangement uses TRBV6-5 and TRBJ1-1; D gene uncertain. V shed 0 bases and J shed 3 bases, with 11 bases lying between them. In germline, CDR1 is MNHEY, CDR2 SVGAGI. The CDR3 runs to 15 residues. The CDR3 DNA reads as TGTGCCAGCAGTTACTCGATGGCCGGGGACACTGAAGCTTTCTTT. Its translation: CASSYSMAGDTEAFF.

V and J are TRBV14 and TRBJ2-7, with 10 nucleotides matching TRBD2. V lost 0 bases, J lost 3 bases, and 14 bases stayed unmatched. The CDR3 totals 19 residues. Per the germline V gene, CDR1 is SGHDN and CDR2 is FVKESK. CDR3 in amino acids: CASSQDSSGSPSRHYEQYF. The CDR3 DNA follows: TGTGCCAGCAGCCAAGATTCTAGCGGGAGCCCGAGTCGTCACTACGAGCAGTACTTC.

This clone was counted only a few times. The chain couples TRBV23-1 to TRBJ1-1, with 9 nucleotides matching TRBD1. TRBV23-1 belongs to the ORF category, with a function that is uncertain. The CDR3 is 19 amino acids. Trimming at V came to 5 bases and at J to 3 bases, leaving 19 bases not matched to a gene. The CDR3: CASSTLRLRDRVLDTEAFF. The CDR3, as DNA: TGCGCCAGCAGTACCCTCCGCCTTAGGGACAGGGTTTTGGACACTGAAGCTTTCTTT.

The rearrangement joins TRBV30 to TRBJ1-2; D is uncertain. Germline V gene data show CDR1 as GTSNPN and CDR2 as SVGIG (reference sequence). The ends were cut back, 4 bases at V and 4 bases at J, with 16 bases in the middle. CDR3 length: 14 residues. CDR3 loop: CAWNPTAQTYGYTF. The CDR3 DNA follows: TGTGCCTGGAATCCCACAGCCCAGACCTATGGCTACACCTTC.

This clone has a handful of counts. The chain has TRBV30 and TRBJ2-3; TRBD1 matches at 9 bases. There are 15 residues in the CDR3. CDR1 and CDR2 (germline): GTSNPN, SVGIG (reference sequence). V lost 3 bases, J lost 6 bases, and 10 bases stayed unmatched. The CDR3 reads CAWSHRDRETDTQYF. The CDR3 DNA sequence: TGTGCCTGGAGCCACCGGGACAGGGAAACTGATACGCAGTATTTT.

This clone turned up a few times. CDR3: CASSYDRGEQYF. The CDR3 DNA follows: TGTGCCAGCAGCTACGACAGGGGCGAGCAGTACTTC. This chain joins TRBV7-8 and TRBJ2-7, with TRBD1 matching 8 bases. This CDR3 has 12 residues. After removal of 4 bases from V and 6 bases from J, the junction contained 2 bases not matched to a gene. Germline CDR1 is SGHVS and CDR2 is FQNEAQ.

The rearrangement uses TRBV28 and TRBJ1-1; no clear D. CDR1 MDHEN and CDR2 SYDVKM come from the germline V gene. V was clipped by 10 bases and J by 4 bases, with 13 bases between them. The length of the CDR3 is 12 residues. The chain's CDR3 is CAISDGITEAFF. In DNA, the CDR3 is TGTGCCATCTCGGACGGGATCACTGAAGCTTTCTTT. Using reference TRBV28 and TRBJ1-1 for the parts outside the CDR3, the full variable domain is DVKVTQSSRYLVKRTGEKVFLECVQDMDHENMFWYRQDPGLGLRLIYFSYDVKMKEKGDIPEGYSVSREKKERFSLILESASTNQTSMYLCAISDGITEAFFGQGTRLTVV.

This clone was seen only a few times. The gene calls are TRBV7-8 and TRBJ1-1; no clear D gene. The CDR3 covers 15 residues. V shed 4 bases and J shed 4 bases, with 16 bases lying between them. Germline V lookup: CDR1 SGHVS, CDR2 FQNEAQ. CDR3 in DNA: TGTGCCAGCAGCTCCCTTCGGGGTCGGGGCACTGAAGCTTTCTTT. It yields the protein CASSSLRGRGTEAFF.

This clone was detected a few times. The chain carries TRBV6-1 and TRBJ1-1; 8 bases line up with TRBD1. CDR1 MNHNS and CDR2 SASEGT come from the germline V gene. The V segment lost 7 bases and the J segment 3 bases; nucleotides outside the gene matches: 4. CDR3 size: 13 residues. The DNA of the CDR3 is TGTGCCAGCACGACAGGGGTGGACACTGAAGCTTTCTTT. This sequence encodes CASTTGVDTEAFF.

The rearrangement links TRBV19 to TRBJ1-1, with no clear D. CDR3 length equals 14 residues. Germline V lookup: CDR1 LNHDA, CDR2 SQIVND (reference sequence). Trimming cost V 2 bases and J 3 bases, with 10 bases left between them. The CDR3 region is CASSISPRDTEAFF. The CDR3 nucleotides read TGTGCCAGTAGTATAAGCCCCCGGGACACTGAAGCTTTCTTT.

There are a few counts of this clone. V is TRBV2 and J is TRBJ2-5; 10 bases are shared with TRBD1. The CDR3 has 14 amino acids. Germline loops: CDR1 SNHLY, CDR2 FYNNEI. The junction had 5 bases not matched to a gene; V was cut back by 5 bases and J by 5 bases. The CDR3 loop is CASSSRQGAETQYF. Written as DNA, the CDR3 is TGTGCCAGCAGTTCGAGACAGGGGGCGGAGACCCAGTACTTC.

This chain's CDR3 is CASIQAYYGYTF. CDR3 sequence (DNA): TGTGCCAGCATCCAGGCCTACTATGGCTACACCTTC. The genes are TRBV6-5 and TRBJ1-2; no reliable D call. The CDR3 covers 12 residues. Trimming pared 7 bases from V and 3 bases from J, leaving 9 bases between. The V gene's germline CDR1 is MNHEY and CDR2 SVGAGI.

Only a few counts were recorded for this clone. V is TRBV6-5 and J is TRBJ1-2; weak D call: TRBD1 (6 bases). Germline-derived CDR1 and CDR2 are MNHEY and SVGAGI. With 6 bases removed from V and 0 bases from J, the gap between germline ends came to 14 bases. This CDR3 has 15 residues. CDR3 protein: CASSLQGTANYGYTF. The CDR3 nucleotides read TGTGCCAGCAGCCTACAGGGCACAGCTAACTATGGCTACACCTTC.

This clone was seen a handful of times. The chain recombines TRBV5-1 with TRBJ2-1; 8 positions match TRBD2. V lost 1 base, J lost 9 bases, and 9 bases stayed unmatched. The CDR3 sequence is 15 residues long. Germline-derived CDR1 and CDR2 are SGHRS and YFSETQ. CDR3: CASSLSGLVGGEQFF. CDR3 DNA sequence: TGCGCCAGCAGCTTGTCGGGACTAGTAGGAGGTGAGCAGTTCTTC. Combining the CDR3 with reference TRBV5-1 and TRBJ2-1 gives the whole variable domain KAGVTQTPRYLIKTRGQQVTLSCSPISGHRSVSWYQQTPGQGLQFLFEYFSETQRNKGNFPGRFSGRQFSNSRSEMNVSTLELGDSALYLCASSLSGLVGGEQFFGPGTRLTVL.

Concerning this clone: This sample includes further DNA sequences coding for the same CDR3. This chain connects TRBV5-4 to TRBJ1-2, with TRBD1 matching 11 bases. The V gene's germline CDR1 is SGHNT and CDR2 YYREEE (reference sequence). Germline trimming cut 5 bases from V and 4 bases from J; bases unmatched to any gene: 10. CDR3 length: 16 amino acids. The chain's CDR3 is CASSSGTGGYGYGYTF. The CDR3 bases are TGTGCCAGCAGTTCCGGGACAGGGGGATATGGCTATGGCTACACCTTC.

The chain combines TRBV11-1 with TRBJ2-7; 7 nucleotides match TRBD1. With V trimmed by 5 bases and J by 2 bases, 9 bases remained unmatched. The CDR3 covers 15 residues. Germline-derived CDR1 and CDR2 are SGHAT and FQDESV (reference sequence). The CDR3 nucleotides read TGTGCCAGCAGCATAGGGTTGGACAGGACCTACGAGCAGTACTTC. It translates to CASSIGLDRTYEQYF.

The chain combines TRBV27 with TRBJ1-2; TRBD1 matches 8 bases. With V trimmed by 7 bases and J by 1 base, 17 bases remained unmatched. This CDR3 is 18 amino acids long. Germline V gene lookup returns CDR1 MNHEY and CDR2 SMNVEV (reference sequence). The CDR3 region is CASKTNSGGGFFNYGYTF. The CDR3, as DNA: TGTGCCAGCAAAACGAACTCAGGGGGCGGTTTTTTTAACTATGGCTACACCTTC.